Listed here is a single T cell receptor (beta chain). The data originate from a study of T cells in narcolepsy. TCRdb keeps only in-frame clones here, not all; method: immunoSEQ multiplex PCR. The sample yields 25,000 to 35,000 clones, over 80% seen once. The sample taken for sequencing was memory (CD45RA-) CD4+ T cells from blood. The receptor was isolated from a human donor in good health.

CDR3 coding DNA: TGTGCCAGCAGTTATACAGCTTATAATTCACCCCTCCACTTT. Translation gives CASSYTAYNSPLHF. The chain links TRBV6-6 to TRBJ1-6; D unresolved. The germline gives CDR1 MNHNY, CDR2 SVGAGI (reference sequence). This CDR3 has 14 residues. Trimming left V 3 bases short and J 4 bases short, with 7 bases between.